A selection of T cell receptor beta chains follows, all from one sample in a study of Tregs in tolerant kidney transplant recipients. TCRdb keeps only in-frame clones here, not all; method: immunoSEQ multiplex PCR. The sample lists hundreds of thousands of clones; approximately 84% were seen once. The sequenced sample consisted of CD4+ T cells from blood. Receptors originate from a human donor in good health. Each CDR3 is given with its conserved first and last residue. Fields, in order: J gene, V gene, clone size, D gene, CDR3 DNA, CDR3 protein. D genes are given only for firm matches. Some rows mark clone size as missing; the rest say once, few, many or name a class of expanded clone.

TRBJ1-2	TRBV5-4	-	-	TGTGCCAGCAGCCCCCGACAGGCGGGAACGGATGGCTACACCTTC	CASSPRQAGTDGYTF
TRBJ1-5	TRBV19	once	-	TGTGCCAGTAGTATCGTAGATCGGGGCAATCAGCCCCAGCATTTT	CASSIVDRGNQPQHF
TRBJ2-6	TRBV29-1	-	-	TGCAGCGTTGCCGGAGAAACATATGACTTCTCTGGGGCCAACGTCCTGACTTTC	CSVAGETYDFSGANVLTF
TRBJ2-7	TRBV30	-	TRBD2	TGTGCTCGGGGGTCCGCTAGCGGGAGGAACTACGAGCAGTACTTC	CARGSASGRNYEQYF
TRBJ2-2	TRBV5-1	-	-	TGCGCCAGCAGCTCTGGACAGACTCCCACCGGGGAGCTGTTTTTT	CASSSGQTPTGELFF
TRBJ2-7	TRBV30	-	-	TGTGCCTGGAGTAGGGCAGGATTGTACTACGAGCAGTACTTC	CAWSRAGLYYEQYF
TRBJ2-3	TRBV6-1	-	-	TGTGCCAGTATTATGCGGGGAAGCACAGATACGCAGTATTTT	CASIMRGSTDTQYF
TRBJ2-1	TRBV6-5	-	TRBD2	TGTGCCAGCAGTACTACTAGCGGGGTGTATAATGAGCAGTTCTTC	CASSTTSGVYNEQFF
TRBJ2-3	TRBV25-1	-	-	TGTGCCAGCAGTTATGGGTCCTTAGATACGCAGTATTTT	CASSYGSLDTQYF
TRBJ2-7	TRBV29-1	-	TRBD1	TGCAGCGTTGTCCCGGACAGGGTTATCTACGAGCAGTACTTC	CSVVPDRVIYEQYF
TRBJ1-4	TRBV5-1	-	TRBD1	TGCGCCAGCAGCTCGGACAGGGGTGGGGAAAAACTGTTTTTT	CASSSDRGGEKLFF
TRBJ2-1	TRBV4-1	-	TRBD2	TGCGCCAGCAGCCAAGTTAGCGGGGGTTCGGGAACCTACAATGAGCAGTTCTTC	CASSQVSGGSGTYNEQFF
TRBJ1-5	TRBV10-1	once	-	TGCGCCAGCAGTGATACGGGAGGCAGGGGCCCCCCTCTCCAGCCCCAGCATTTT	CASSDTGGRGPPLQPQHF
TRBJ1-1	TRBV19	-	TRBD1	TGTGCCAGTAAACAGGGGGCTGGGGTAAACACTGAAGCTTTCTTT	CASKQGAGVNTEAFF
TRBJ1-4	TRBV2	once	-	TGTGCCAGCAGCGACCCAGCCCCGGCAACTAATGAAAAACTGTTTTTT	CASSDPAPATNEKLFF
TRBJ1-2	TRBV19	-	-	TGTGCCAGTAGTATAGACAGATCCTATGGCTACACCTTC	CASSIDRSYGYTF
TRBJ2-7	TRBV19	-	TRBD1	TGTGCCAGTAGTCCCGGGTGGGACAGGCCCCTGGACGAGCAGTACTTC	CASSPGWDRPLDEQYF
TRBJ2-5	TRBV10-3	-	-	TGTGCCATCAGTCGAGGACAAACCCAAGAGACCCAGTACTTC	CAISRGQTQETQYF
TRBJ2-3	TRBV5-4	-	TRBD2	TGTGCCAGCAGCTCCCCCGGGACTAGGTTCACAGATACGCAGTATTTT	CASSSPGTRFTDTQYF
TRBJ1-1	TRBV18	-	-	TGTGCCAGCTCACCACCGAGGGGATGGAACACTGAAGCTTTCTTT	CASSPPRGWNTEAFF
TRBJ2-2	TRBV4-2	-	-	TGTGCCAGCAGCCAACTCACAGGGAAAAACACCGGGGAGCTGTTTTTT	CASSQLTGKNTGELFF
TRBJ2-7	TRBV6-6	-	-	TGTGCCAGCAGTTACTCGAGCGGAGGATACGAGCAGTACTTC	CASSYSSGGYEQYF
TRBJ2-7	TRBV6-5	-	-	TGTGCCAGCAGTTACCTAGCTTACGAGCAGTACTTC	CASSYLAYEQYF
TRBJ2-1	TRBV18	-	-	TGTGCCAGCCAGGATAACAATGAGCAGTTCTTC	CASQDNNEQFF
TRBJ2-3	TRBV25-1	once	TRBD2	TGTGCCAGCAGTCAACTGGGGACTAGCGCACGATATACGCAGTATTTT	CASSQLGTSARYTQYF
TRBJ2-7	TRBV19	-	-	TGTGCCAGTAGTCCCCGACGAACTGCCTACGAGCAGTACTTC	CASSPRRTAYEQYF
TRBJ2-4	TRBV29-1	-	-	TGCAGCGTTGAAGTGGAAGCCAAAAACATTCAGTACTTC	CSVEVEAKNIQYF
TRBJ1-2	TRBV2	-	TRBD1	TGTGCCAGCAGAGGTGACAGGGGGCCTGGCTATGGCTACACCTTC	CASRGDRGPGYGYTF
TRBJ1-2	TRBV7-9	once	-	TGTGCCGCAGGAAGGGCTAACTATGGCTACACCTTC	CAAGRANYGYTF
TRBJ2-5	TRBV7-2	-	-	TGTGCCAGCAGCCCCGACTTACTGAAGGGGACCCAGTACTTC	CASSPDLLKGTQYF
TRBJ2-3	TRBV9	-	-	TGTGCCAGCCCCCCAGATACGCAGTATTTT	CASPPDTQYF
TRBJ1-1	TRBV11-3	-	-	TGTGCCAGCAGCTTTTCAGTGAACACTGAAGCTTTCTTT	CASSFSVNTEAFF
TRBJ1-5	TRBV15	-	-	TGTGCCACCAGCAGGGGGGAGGGTGGGGTTCAGCCCCAGCATTTT	CATSRGEGGVQPQHF
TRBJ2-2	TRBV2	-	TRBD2	TGTGCCAGCAGTGAAGAGCGGGGGACTAGCGGGAACACCGGGGAGCTGTTTTTT	CASSEERGTSGNTGELFF
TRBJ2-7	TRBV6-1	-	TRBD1	TGTGCCAGCAGTGCCCACTCACCGGGACAGAGTACCTACGAGCAGTACTTC	CASSAHSPGQSTYEQYF
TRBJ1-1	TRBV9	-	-	TGTGCCAGCAGCGTATCAGGGACCAGGAACACTGAAGCTTTCTTT	CASSVSGTRNTEAFF
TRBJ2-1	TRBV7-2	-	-	TGTGCCAGCAGCTTCCTCGTAAATGAGCAGTTCTTC	CASSFLVNEQFF
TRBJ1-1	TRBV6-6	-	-	TGTGCCAGCAATCTAGAGTTGATGAACACTGAAGCTTTCTTT	CASNLELMNTEAFF
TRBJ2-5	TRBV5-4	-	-	TGTGCCAGCAGCTTGGACAGGGAGACCCAGTACTTC	CASSLDRETQYF
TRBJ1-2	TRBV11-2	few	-	TGTGCCAGCAGCCCCCGCGGGGGGACGGTCTATGGCTACACCTTC	CASSPRGGTVYGYTF
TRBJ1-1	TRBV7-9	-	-	TGTGCCAGCAGCTTAGCTGGGAACACTGAAGCTTTCTTT	CASSLAGNTEAFF
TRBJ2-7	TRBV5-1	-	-	TGCGCCAGCAGCCCATTGAGTGTTTACGAGCAGTACTTC	CASSPLSVYEQYF
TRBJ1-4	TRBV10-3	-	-	TGTGCCATCAGTGAAGGGGGTGGGGAAAAACTGTTTTTT	CAISEGGGEKLFF
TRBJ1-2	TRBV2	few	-	TGTGCCAGCCTTGGGGGGGCAGGCCATGGCTACACCTTC	CASLGGAGHGYTF
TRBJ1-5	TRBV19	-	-	TGTGCCAGTCTGTACTCGGGGGGCATCCAGCCCCAGCATTTT	CASLYSGGIQPQHF